Shown below are 10 T cell receptor beta chains from a single sample sequenced in a study of cytomegalovirus exposure and HLA in healthy donors. Using immunoSEQ multiplex PCR, the repertoire was profiled, and TCRdb retains in-frame clones only, with some absent. The sample has fewer than 400,000 clones; 86% are singletons. Specimen: PBMCs. These receptors all come from a woman aged 18-29 years in good health and CMV-seronegative.

The chain combines TRBV29-1 with TRBJ1-1; D not certain. Trimming removed 3 bases from V and 0 bases from J, with 8 bases in between. In germline, CDR1 is SQVTM, CDR2 ANQGSEA. The CDR3 is made up of 13 amino acids. The CDR3 is CSVDGGLNTEAFF. The CDR3 bases are TGCAGCGTTGATGGAGGGCTGAACACTGAAGCTTTCTTT. The entire variable domain, with the rest obtained from reference TRBV29-1 and TRBJ1-1, is as follows: SAVISQKPSRDICQRGTSLTIQCQVDSQVTMMFWYRQQPGQSLTLIATANQGSEATYESGFVIDKFPISRPNLTFSTLTVSNMSPEDSSIYLCSVDGGLNTEAFFGQGTRLTVV.

The chain carries TRBV9 and TRBJ2-7; 9 positions agree with TRBD2. The V gene end was trimmed by 3 bases and the J gene end by 3 bases; junction bases not matched to a gene: 4. The CDR3 contains 14 residues. CDR1 SGDLS and CDR2 YYNGEE come from the germline V gene. CDR3 region: CASSGTSEIYEQYF. The CDR3, as DNA: TGTGCCAGCAGCGGGACTAGCGAAATCTACGAGCAGTACTTC.

V is TRBV14 and J is TRBJ2-7, with 10 bases aligning to TRBD1. V shed 3 bases, J shed 5 bases, and the junction held 4 bases outside the gene matches. The CDR3 extends over 14 amino acids. Germline CDR1 and CDR2: SGHDN and FVKESK. CDR3 in amino acids: CASSQDRGRHEQYF. The DNA for the CDR3 is TGTGCCAGCAGCCAGGACAGGGGGAGGCACGAGCAGTACTTC.

The chain recombines TRBV6-5 with TRBJ2-3, with D possibly matching TRBD2 (6 bases). The CDR3 has 13 amino acids. V lost 2 bases and J 4 bases, leaving 7 bases between the germline ends. From germline, CDR1 is MNHEY and CDR2 SVGAGI. CDR3 region: CASSYGTPDTQYF. CDR3 bases: TGTGCCAGCAGTTACGGGACTCCAGATACGCAGTATTTT.

The V gene is TRBV7-2, the J gene TRBJ1-4; D gene unclear. This CDR3 spans 14 amino acids. V lost 5 bases and J 4 bases, leaving 11 bases between the germline ends. Germline lookup yields CDR1 SGHTA and CDR2 FQGNSA. This CDR3 reads CASSLGGINEKLFF. CDR3 bases: TGTGCCAGCAGCCTGGGAGGGATTAATGAAAAACTGTTTTTT.

The chain uses TRBV19 and TRBJ2-2; 11 positions match TRBD2. The germline CDR1 and CDR2 sequences are LNHDA and SQIVND (reference sequence). This CDR3 spans 15 amino acids. J was trimmed by 1 base and V by 7 bases; bases with no gene match: 2. The CDR3, as DNA: TGTGCCAGTATGGGGACTAGCGGGAACACCGGGGAGCTGTTTTTT. It encodes CASMGTSGNTGELFF.

The rearrangement links TRBV4-1 to TRBJ1-2; D may be TRBD1 (6 bases). The CDR3 is 14 amino acids. Trimming left V 3 bases short and J 7 bases short, with 15 bases between. CDR1 and CDR2 (germline): MGHRA, YSYEKL. CDR3 protein: CASSQPTGKRGYTF. For the CDR3, the DNA is TGCGCCAGCAGCCAGCCCACAGGGAAACGTGGCTACACCTTC.

The rearrangement joins TRBV7-3 to TRBJ2-5; perhaps TRBD2 as D (6 bases). Trimming took off 0 bases at V and 5 bases at J, with 16 bases between the two ends. This CDR3 is 16 amino acids long. In germline, CDR1 is SGHTA, CDR2 FQGTGA. CDR3 region: CASSLTGGIRGETQYF. For the CDR3, the DNA is TGTGCCAGCAGCTTAACTGGGGGGATTAGAGGGGAGACCCAGTACTTC. Full variable domain (outside the CDR3, taken from reference TRBV7-3 and TRBJ2-5): GAGVSQTPSNKVTEKGKYVELRCDPISGHTALYWYRQSLGQGPEFLIYFQGTGAADDSGLPNDRFFAVRPEGSVSTLKIQRTERGDSAVYLCASSLTGGIRGETQYFGPGTRLLVL.

J is TRBJ2-7 and V is TRBV2; maybe TRBD2 (6 bases). The CDR3 length is 13 residues. The V end was cut by 6 bases, the J end by 2 bases, with 11 bases between. Germline loops: CDR1 SNHLY, CDR2 FYNNEI. The CDR3 nucleotides are TGTGCCAGCAGGAGGGAGGTCCCCTACGAGCAGTACTTC. Translation: CASRREVPYEQYF.

The chain employs TRBV5-4 and TRBJ1-1, with 8 nucleotides matching TRBD1. J lost 6 bases, V lost 4 bases, and 11 bases had no gene match. Looked up from germline, CDR1 is SGHNT and CDR2 is YYREEE (reference sequence). This CDR3 comprises 15 residues. CDR3 DNA: TGTGCCAGCAGCCCCTTGACAGGGGAGCGGCCTGAAGCTTTCTTT. Its protein is CASSPLTGERPEAFF.